These 25 T cell receptor beta chains were sequenced from one sample in a study of OX40 agonist ivuxolimab in advanced cancers. This table comes from immunoSEQ multiplex PCR, and its TCRdb copy is limited to in-frame clones, with some not included. The data show about 71,000 clones, with about three quarters seen just once and 5% held by the top ten. The specimen comprised CD4+ or CD8+ T cells sorted from blood, sampled in a trial of the OX40 agonist ivuxolimab. The source is an adult with an advanced solid tumor such as melanoma, head and neck, liver or kidney cancer.

Concerning this clone: Other DNA sequences in this specimen translate into the identical CDR3. This sequence joins TRBV7-2 and TRBJ1-6, with unresolved D. The CDR3 totals 15 residues. The V end was cut by 4 bases, the J end by 8 bases, with 15 bases between. Germline V gene lookup returns CDR1 SGHTA and CDR2 FQGNSA. The DNA of the CDR3 is TGTGCCAGCAGCTCGAGGGTTTCCCTTGATTCACCCCTCCACTTT. This codes for CASSSRVSLDSPLHF.

The rearrangement joins TRBV12-2 to TRBJ1-1; the DNA was not compared with TRBD1, the D call given in the table. TRBV12-2 is a pseudogene segment. CDR3 length equals 15 residues. CDR3 residues: CASRLVRTGDAEAFF. DNA of the CDR3: TGTGCAAGTCGCTTAGTTAGGACAGGGGACGCTGAAGCTTTCTTT.

This clone was detected only once. The chain is built from TRBV5-1 and TRBJ2-5; 16 bases fit TRBD2. The germline V gene encodes CDR1 SGHRS and CDR2 YFSETQ. There are 15 residues in the CDR3. The V gene end was trimmed by 9 bases and the J gene end by 6 bases; junction bases not matched to a gene: 8. The CDR3, as DNA: TGCGCCACCCCGGGACTAGCGGGAGGGTTGAAGACCCAGTACTTC. Residues: CATPGLAGGLKTQYF.

The V gene is TRBV11-3, the J gene TRBJ2-1, with D possibly TRBD2 on 6 matching bases. The CDR3 spans 15 residues. The germline V gene has CDR1 SGHNT and CDR2 YENEEA. V shed 6 bases and J shed 4 bases, with 16 bases lying between them. As DNA, the CDR3 is TGTGCCAGCAGTTCGGGACTCCCAGCTTACAATGAGCAGTTCTTC. It encodes CASSSGLPAYNEQFF.

This clone occurred a few times. The chain recombines TRBV10-3 with TRBJ2-5; 8 nucleotides line up with TRBD2. The CDR3 consists of 13 residues. V was pared by 10 bases and J by 0 bases, with 4 bases of the junction left unmatched. The V gene's germline CDR1 is ENHRY and CDR2 SYGVKD. The CDR3 reads CATTAGDQETQYF. CDR3 DNA: TGTGCCACGACAGCGGGAGACCAAGAGACCCAGTACTTC.

Ten or more counts support this clone. This sequence joins TRBV4-1 and TRBJ1-2, with a tentative D call TRBD1 (5 bases). Germline V gene sequence: CDR1 MGHRA, CDR2 YSYEKL. Trimming shortened V by 0 bases and J by 7 bases, and 15 bases separated the two germline ends. This CDR3 comprises 15 residues. CDR3 protein: CASSQDSGQGAGYTF. The CDR3 nucleotides are TGCGCCAGCAGCCAAGATTCGGGGCAGGGAGCTGGCTACACCTTC.

J is TRBJ2-3 and V is TRBV2; TRBD2 matches at 13 bases. The germline V gene has CDR1 SNHLY and CDR2 FYNNEI. Germline trimming cut 5 bases from V and 2 bases from J; bases unmatched to any gene: 4. This CDR3 is 16 amino acids long. The CDR3, as DNA: TGTGCCAGCAGTCGGGGACTAGCGGGATTCACAGATACGCAGTATTTT. Translating it yields CASSRGLAGFTDTQYF.

The chain recombines TRBV7-8 with TRBJ1-5; D is undetermined. Trimming removed 1 base at V and 1 base at J, with 8 bases between. Germline V gene sequence: CDR1 SGHVS, CDR2 FQNEAQ. The CDR3 extends over 15 amino acids. As DNA, the CDR3 is TGTGCCAGCAGCTTAGAGGGTCAGAGCAATCAGCCCCAGCATTTT. This translates into CASSLEGQSNQPQHF.

This chain connects TRBV10-3 to TRBJ1-1, with 9 bases that match TRBD1. The CDR3 spans 14 residues. With V trimmed by 10 bases and J by 3 bases, 9 bases remained unmatched. The germline V gene has CDR1 ENHRY and CDR2 SYGVKD. This CDR3 reads CATRPGQGDTEAFF. CDR3 DNA sequence: TGTGCCACCCGTCCGGGACAGGGCGACACTGAAGCTTTCTTT.

With respect to this clone: In the same sample, other DNA sequences code for this CDR3. The chain is built from TRBV2 and TRBJ1-2; 7 bases are shared with TRBD1. Per the germline V gene, CDR1 is SNHLY and CDR2 is FYNNEI. The V gene end was trimmed by 4 bases and the J gene end by 7 bases; junction bases not matched to a gene: 3. The CDR3 has 12 residues. The CDR3 here is CASSAGGRGYTF. The DNA of the CDR3 is TGTGCCAGCAGTGCAGGGGGGCGTGGCTACACCTTC.

The chain is built from TRBV7-9 and TRBJ2-6; 8 bases map to TRBD2. The CDR3 consists of 18 residues. The J segment lost 0 bases and the V segment lost 5 bases, leaving 9 bases of the junction unmatched. Germline V gene lookup returns CDR1 SEHNR and CDR2 FQNEAQ (reference sequence). Here the CDR3 reads CASSPGGGSSSGANVLTF. The CDR3 DNA sequence: TGTGCCAGCAGCCCCGGGGGGGGATCGAGCTCTGGGGCCAACGTCCTGACTTTC.

This chain uses TRBV13 with TRBJ1-2, with TRBD1 as a possible D gene (6 bases). V shed 0 bases and J shed 3 bases, with 11 bases lying between them. CDR1 PRHDT and CDR2 FYEKMQ come from the germline V gene (reference sequence). The CDR3 contains 15 residues. CDR3 protein: CASSLGGPGDYGYTF. The CDR3 DNA follows: TGTGCCAGCAGCTTAGGGGGTCCAGGGGACTATGGCTACACCTTC.

J is TRBJ1-2 and V is TRBV5-6; possibly TRBD1 for D (5 bases). From germline, CDR1 is SGHDT and CDR2 YYEEEE. V lost 1 base, J lost 2 bases, and 9 bases lay in between. The CDR3 sequence is 14 residues long. The chain's CDR3 is CASSLRGGNYGYTF. CDR3 coding DNA: TGTGCCAGCAGCTTGAGGGGAGGGAACTATGGCTACACCTTC.

CDR3 in DNA: TGTGCCAGTAGTATTCGGGGGGCAGGCGGGGAGCTGTTTTTT. Residues: CASSIRGAGGELFF. The chain couples TRBV19 to TRBJ2-2; D is perhaps TRBD2 (7 bases). V was clipped by 3 bases and J by 7 bases, with 12 bases between them. CDR1 is LNHDA, CDR2 SQIVND, per germline (reference sequence). There are 14 residues in the CDR3.

This clone occurred once. The V and J genes are TRBV7-9 and TRBJ1-1, with 8 bases aligning to TRBD1. Germline V gene lookup returns CDR1 SEHNR and CDR2 FQNEAQ (reference sequence). The ends lost 4 bases at V and 3 bases at J; junction bases unmatched: 19. This CDR3 has 19 residues. The CDR3 region is CASSYPLQVTGAGDTEAFF. DNA for the CDR3: TGTGCCAGCAGCTACCCCCTTCAAGTGACAGGGGCAGGGGACACTGAAGCTTTCTTT.

This chain links TRBV5-4 with TRBJ1-1, with D perhaps matching TRBD1 (5 bases). Germline CDR1 and CDR2: SGHNT and YYREEE (reference sequence). The V end lost 1 base, the J end lost 6 bases, and 10 bases lay between the germline ends. The CDR3 has 13 residues. The CDR3 bases are TGTGCCAGCAGCTTGTTCCAGGGCCCTGAAGCTTTCTTT. Amino acids: CASSLFQGPEAFF.

The chain recombines TRBV5-1 with TRBJ1-2, with D possibly being TRBD1 (6 bases). The V end lost 0 bases, the J end lost 4 bases, and 16 bases lay between the germline ends. The CDR3 covers 16 residues. The germline V gene encodes CDR1 SGHRS and CDR2 YFSETQ. DNA for the CDR3: TGCGCCAGCAGCTTGGCTGGACAGAGTAATCCCTATGGCTACACCTTC. Residues: CASSLAGQSNPYGYTF.

This rearrangement joins TRBV2 to TRBJ2-3; D is ambiguous. The CDR3 runs 14 residues. Germline-derived CDR1 and CDR2 are SNHLY and FYNNEI. V dropped 4 bases and J dropped 0 bases, with 8 bases sitting between them. CDR3 sequence (DNA): TGTGCCAGCAGTGCGGTAGTTAGCACAGATACGCAGTATTTT. Encoded protein: CASSAVVSTDTQYF.

The V call is TRBV9, the J call TRBJ1-2; no definite D call. This CDR3 spans 13 amino acids. Trimming shortened V by 6 bases and J by 8 bases, and 17 bases separated the two germline ends. Per the germline V gene, CDR1 is SGDLS and CDR2 is YYNGEE. The DNA for the CDR3 is TGTGCCAGCACCTCTATCCGAAGTTTGGGCTACACCTTC. Translated, it gives CASTSIRSLGYTF.

The table lists this clone with a few counts. CDR3 DNA sequence: TGTGCCAGCAAACTACTGAGTAATTCACCCCTCCACTTT. Translation gives CASKLLSNSPLHF. The rearrangement joins TRBV6-5 to TRBJ1-6; D remains unclear. The CDR3 spans 13 residues. Trimming took off 7 bases at V and 6 bases at J, with 10 bases between the two ends. Germline assignment: CDR1 MNHEY and CDR2 SVGAGI.

This chain joins TRBV7-9 and TRBJ2-7, with D perhaps being TRBD1 or TRBD2 (5 bases each). V lost 3 bases and J 5 bases, leaving 14 bases between the germline ends. Germline V CDR1 and CDR2: SEHNR, FQNEAQ (reference sequence). This CDR3 is built from 14 residues. DNA of the CDR3: TGTGCCAGCAGCTTGGGGACCAATGCGCACGAGCAGTACTTC. Amino acids: CASSLGTNAHEQYF.

The chain uses TRBV5-1 and TRBJ1-3; TRBD1 is a possible D gene (5 bases). V lost 2 bases, J lost 8 bases, and 14 bases lay in between. In germline, CDR1 is SGHRS, CDR2 YFSETQ. The CDR3 is 14 residues long. CDR3 bases: TGCGCCAGCAGCTTCCAAGGGCCGGGGGACACCATATATTTT. It is translated as CASSFQGPGDTIYF.

The rearrangement uses TRBV6-5 and TRBJ1-1, with D tentatively TRBD1 (5 bases). Germline V gene lookup returns CDR1 MNHEY and CDR2 SVGAGI. This CDR3 is 14 amino acids long. Trimming left V 4 bases short and J 1 base short, with 10 bases between. CDR3 coding DNA: TGTGCCAGCAGTTTCGTAACAGGGAACACTGAAGCTTTCTTT. Translated, it gives CASSFVTGNTEAFF.

The CDR3: CASSPQIDRPTNEQFF. CDR3 sequence (DNA): TGTGCCAGCAGCCCCCAAATCGACAGGCCTACTAATGAGCAGTTCTTC. The chain recombines TRBV13 with TRBJ2-1; D may be TRBD1 (6 bases). Germline assignment: CDR1 PRHDT and CDR2 FYEKMQ (reference sequence). V shed 5 bases and J shed 7 bases, with 21 bases lying between them. The CDR3 is made up of 16 amino acids.

This chain connects TRBV19 to TRBJ1-4; TRBD1 matches 7 bases. CDR3 length: 16 residues. With V trimmed by 5 bases and J by 4 bases, 10 bases remained unmatched. The germline gives CDR1 LNHDA, CDR2 SQIVND (reference sequence). The CDR3, as DNA: TGTGCCAGTAGTCAAGGACAGGCCCCCCATAATGAAAAACTGTTTTTT. It translates to CASSQGQAPHNEKLFF.